The T cell receptor (beta chain) under discussion was sequenced for a study of T cell responses to AZD1222 COVID-19 vaccine. Germline V gives CDR1 SGHVS, CDR2 FQNEAQ. Germline trimming cut 1 base from V and 10 bases from J; bases unmatched to any gene: 5. This CDR3 has 15 amino acids. Here immunoSEQ multiplex PCR was the method, and the copy in TCRdb shows in-frame clones only, minus some. In the table there are fewer than 300,000 clones, approximately 95% of which are singletons. The starting material was peripheral blood, obtained on day 0 of AZD1222 vaccination. This receptor was identified in an adult in good health. The rearrangement links TRBV7-8 to TRBJ1-4; 11 bases align to TRBD1. CDR3 sequence (DNA): TGTGCCAGCAGCTTAGGAAGGACAGGGGGCGGAAAACTGTTTTTT. Residues: CASSLGRTGGGKLFF.